This T cell receptor (beta chain) was captured by sequencing in a study of T cells after yellow fever vaccination (dated by TCRdb to about 2019). Describing the broader study: Libraries from fractions with low cell numbers were prepared with the SMART-Seq v4 Ultra Low Input RNA kit. To track T-cell clones before and after primary and booster YFV17D yellow fever vaccination, bulk TCR alpha and beta repertoires were sequenced longitudinally. Bulk PBMC replicates and cell subsets were isolated from blood drawn at multiple timepoints before and after both primary and secondary immunization. Two healthy male donors, one aged 18 to 29 and one aged 30 to 39 years, made up the cohort. The research as a whole found: Because abundant contaminating clonotypes from the bulk population could be contained in FACS-sorted repertoires, computational filtering was required. A small fraction of clonotypes showed up in both the CD4 and CD8 compartments, probably as a result of convergent recombination. Because only a couple of donors were included in the study, the extent to which the findings can be generalized is limited. The secondary T-cell response was found to be weaker but faster than the primary response, with a peak reached on day 5 rather than on day 15. Most clones expanded after primary vaccination (about 95% of CD4 and approximately 90% of CD8) were re-detected after the booster, suggesting that broad memory maintenance occurred.

Sequencing relied on an Illumina NovaSeq 6000. TCR cDNA was synthesized by 5'RACE template switching, through which a universal primer site and unique molecular identifiers were introduced. Priming of cDNA synthesis was performed from both the TCR alpha and TCR beta constant segments. Libraries were amplified in two PCR steps, with sample barcodes and sequencing adapters added in the second step. Sequencing of libraries was done on Illumina HiSeq 2500 (2x100 bp) or NovaSeq (2x150 bp). The authors' pipeline ran thus. Demultiplexing of reads and collapsing into UMI consensus sequences were performed with MIGEC, and V(D)J alignment was carried out with MiXCR. Vaccine-responding clonotypes were defined with edgeR using replicate PBMC samples, requiring FDR below 0.01 and a log2 fold change above 5 up to day 15. CD4 or CD8 identity was assigned to each bulk clonotype according to whether the clonotype was present at higher abundance in the sequenced CD4 repertoire or the sequenced CD8 repertoire. TCRdb trimmed the raw reads at Q25, called clones with MiXCR and kept productive beta chains. Identical CDR3 proteins give one entry, which carries the most common genes and DNA. The V and J calls shown here were made by TCRdb, not taken from the authors' results. This sample has around 200,000 distinct CDR3 sequences in its table, and approximately 9.9% of those were observed once. The leading ten clones occupy 35% to 40% of the sample.

This clonotype was seen only a few times. The specificity of this receptor is unknown. It has no much larger one-base neighbor in the sample; base qualities were not kept. According to the germline V gene, CDR1 reads SGHVS and CDR2 reads FQNEAQ. V trim: 5 bases; J trim: 0 bases; unmatched bases: 9. Counted from cysteine to phenylalanine, this CDR3 has 16 amino acids. Only the CDR3 portion is preserved as DNA: 48 bases, with reading frame beginning at the first base. The treatment or condition label for this specimen denotes: live attenuated yellow fever vaccine strain. A standard Ficoll-Paque protocol was used to isolate PBMCs from peripheral blood. CD4 and CD8 T-cell fractions were isolated with Dynabeads CD4 and CD8 positive selection kits. RNA was extracted with TriZol from bulk PBMCs, CD4 and CD8 fractions, and dextramer-positive and dextramer-negative fractions.

The clonotype was recovered from a man aged 18 to 29 who received the YFV17D yellow fever vaccine. The receptor chain draws on TRBV7-8 and TRBJ1-2, and 7 bases in between align with TRBD1. Sample: CD8+ T cells sorted from PBMCs, taken 15 days after the yellow fever booster vaccination. The CDR3 region has the sequence CASSAFTGVANYGYTF. The nucleotides read TGTGCCAGCAGCGCCTTCACAGGGGTAGCTAACTATGGCTACACCTTC. Joined to the reference TRBV7-8 and TRBJ1-2 proteins, this CDR3 gives the full variable domain: GAGVSQSPRYKVAKRGQDVALRCDPISGHVSLFWYQQALGQGPEFLTYFQNEAQLDKSGLPSDRFFAERPEGSVSTLKIQRTQQEDSAVYLCASSAFTGVANYGYTFGSGTRLTVV.